This TCR delta chain was obtained from a study of gamma-delta chains in newborns, infants, children. Study summary: Innate gammadelta T cells reportedly expand polyclonally right after birth, driven by microbial exposure, per the title.

TCRdb redid the clone calls on the reads with CATT. The table shows roughly 14,000 delta-chain clones, with roughly 7% occurring only once. Looked up from germline, CDR1 is GEAIGNYY and CDR2 is EKD. V was pared by 4 bases and J by 0 bases, with 13 bases of the junction left unmatched. The CDR3 is 20 amino acids. Concerning this clone itself: This CDR3 is also generated by other DNA sequences in the sample.

The chain employs TRDV2 and TRDJ3; 8 bases are shared with TRDD3. The source material was blood. This receptor was identified in a child who was a newborn, infant or young child, either healthy, febrile or measles-vaccinated (not recorded which). The CDR3 loop reads CACDHTGGYELSWDTRQMFF. CDR3 sequence (DNA): TGTGCCTGTGATCATACTGGGGGGTACGAGCTCTCCTGGGACACCCGACAGATGTTTTTC.